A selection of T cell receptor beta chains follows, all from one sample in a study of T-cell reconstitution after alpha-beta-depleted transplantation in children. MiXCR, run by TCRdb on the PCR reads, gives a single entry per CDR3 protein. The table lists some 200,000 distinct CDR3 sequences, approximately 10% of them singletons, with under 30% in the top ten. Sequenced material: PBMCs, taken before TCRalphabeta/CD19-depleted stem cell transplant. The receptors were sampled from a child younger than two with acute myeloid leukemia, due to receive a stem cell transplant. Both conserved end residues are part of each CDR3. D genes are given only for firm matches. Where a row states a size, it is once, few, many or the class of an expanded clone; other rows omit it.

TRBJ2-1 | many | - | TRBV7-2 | CASSSSRSSYNEQFF | TGTGCCAGCAGCTCTAGCAGAAGCTCCTACAATGAGCAGTTCTTC
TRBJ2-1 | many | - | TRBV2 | CASSEVTAGEQFF | TGTGCCAGCAGTGAAGTAACAGCGGGTGAGCAGTTCTTC
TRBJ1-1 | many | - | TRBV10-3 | CAISESMGGADTEAFF | TGTGCCATCAGTGAGTCTATGGGGGGCGCGGACACTGAAGCTTTCTTT
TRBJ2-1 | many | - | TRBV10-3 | CAISWTGRDEQFF | TGTGCCATCAGTTGGACAGGGAGGGATGAGCAGTTCTTC
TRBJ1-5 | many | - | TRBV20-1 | CSARASGASYQPQHF | TGCAGTGCTAGGGCCTCGGGGGCGTCCTATCAGCCCCAGCATTTT
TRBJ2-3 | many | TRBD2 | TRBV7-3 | CASSLNPGLAGVGDTQYF | TGTGCCAGCAGCTTAAATCCGGGACTAGCGGGAGTAGGAGATACGCAGTATTTT
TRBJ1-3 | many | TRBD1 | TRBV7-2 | CASSLRTGQSPEGTIYF | TGTGCCAGCAGCTTACGGACAGGTCAATCTCCTGAGGGCACCATATATTTT
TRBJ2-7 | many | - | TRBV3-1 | CASSRLPSDDGPYEQYF | TGTGCCAGCAGCCGCCTTCCAAGTGATGACGGTCCCTACGAGCAGTACTTC
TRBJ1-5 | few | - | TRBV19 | CASNEIYDSPNQPQHF | TGTGCCAGCAACGAAATTTATGACAGCCCTAATCAGCCCCAGCATTTT
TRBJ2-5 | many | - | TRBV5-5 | CASSLIPPETQYF | TGTGCCAGCAGCTTAATCCCACCGGAGACCCAGTACTTC
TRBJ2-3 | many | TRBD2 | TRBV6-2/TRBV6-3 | CASSYAVAGSDDTQYF | TGTGCCAGCAGTTACGCCGTAGCGGGGTCGGACGATACGCAGTATTTT
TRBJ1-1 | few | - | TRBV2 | CASSETMGAFF | TGTGCCAGCAGTGAGACGATGGGAGCTTTCTTT
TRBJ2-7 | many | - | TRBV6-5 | CASSYGGRTYEQYF | TGTGCCAGCAGTTATGGGGGGAGGACCTACGAGCAGTACTTC
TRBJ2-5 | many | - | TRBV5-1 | CASSLFGQGRETQYF | TGCGCCAGCAGCCTGTTTGGGCAGGGCCGAGAGACCCAGTACTTC
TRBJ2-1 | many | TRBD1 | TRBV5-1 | CASSRGLGQGEQFF | TGCGCCAGCAGCCGGGGCCTGGGACAGGGGGAGCAGTTCTTC
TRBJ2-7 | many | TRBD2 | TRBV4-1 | CASSQPSGPSASGTYEQYF | TGCGCCAGCAGCCAACCGTCCGGACCTTCTGCTAGCGGGACCTACGAGCAGTACTTC
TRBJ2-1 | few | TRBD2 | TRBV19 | CASSITSGGPYNEQFF | TGTGCCAGTAGTATTACTAGCGGGGGACCCTACAATGAGCAGTTCTTC
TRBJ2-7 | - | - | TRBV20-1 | CSVGGLTFPYEQYF | TGCAGTGTGGGGGGGCTAACCTTCCCCTACGAGCAGTACTTC
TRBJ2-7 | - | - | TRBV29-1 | CSVDDGAPYEQYF | TGCAGCGTTGATGACGGGGCCCCCTACGAGCAGTACTTC
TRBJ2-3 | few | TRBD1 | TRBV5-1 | CASSEGQPLTDTQYF | TGCGCCAGCAGCGAGGGACAGCCCCTCACAGATACGCAGTATTTT